The 3 T cell receptor beta chains below were found in one sample sequenced in a study of cytomegalovirus exposure and HLA in healthy donors. Assay: immunoSEQ multiplex PCR; the TCRdb copy retains only in-frame clones and omits some. Of 150,000 to 200,000 clones listed, 80% to 90% are singletons. Sequencing was performed on PBMCs. The source of these receptors is a woman aged 18-30 years in good health and CMV-seronegative.

The chain has TRBV27 and TRBJ2-5, with 10 bases that match TRBD2. The CDR3 sequence is 16 residues long. Germline CDR1 MNHEY, CDR2 SMNVEV (reference sequence). The ends lost 6 bases at V and 1 base at J; junction bases unmatched: 8. In DNA, the CDR3 is TGTGCCAGCAGCACTAGCGGGATGCCCTTCCAAGAGACCCAGTACTTC. Translation gives CASSTSGMPFQETQYF.

The CDR3 sequence: CASSAGGTEAFF. The CDR3 bases are TGTGCCAGCAGTGCAGGGGGAACTGAAGCTTTCTTT. The chain links TRBV27 to TRBJ1-1; TRBD1 aligns across 7 bases. This CDR3 is built from 12 residues. Looked up from germline, CDR1 is MNHEY and CDR2 is SMNVEV (reference sequence). After removal of 5 bases from V and 5 bases from J, the junction contained 2 bases not matched to a gene.

The rearrangement uses TRBV19 and TRBJ2-1, with 7 bases lining up with TRBD1. Germline lookup yields CDR1 LNHDA and CDR2 SQIVND (reference sequence). V lost 6 bases to trimming and J lost 8 bases; unmatched junction nucleotides: 13. CDR3 size: 15 residues. DNA of the CDR3: TGTGCCAGTAGAGAGGCGGGCCTAGGGGGCGATGAGCAGTTCTTC. Encoded protein: CASREAGLGGDEQFF.